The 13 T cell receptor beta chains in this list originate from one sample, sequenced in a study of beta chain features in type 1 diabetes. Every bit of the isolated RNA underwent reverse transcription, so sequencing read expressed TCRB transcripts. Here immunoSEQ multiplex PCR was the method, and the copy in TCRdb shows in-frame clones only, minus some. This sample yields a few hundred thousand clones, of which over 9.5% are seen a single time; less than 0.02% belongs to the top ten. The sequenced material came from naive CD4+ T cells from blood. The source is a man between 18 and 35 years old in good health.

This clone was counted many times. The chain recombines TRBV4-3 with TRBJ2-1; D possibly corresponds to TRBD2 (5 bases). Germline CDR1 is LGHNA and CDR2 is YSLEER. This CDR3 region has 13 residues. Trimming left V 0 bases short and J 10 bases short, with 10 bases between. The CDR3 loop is CASSQDEGREQFF. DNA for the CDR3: TGCGCCAGCAGCCAAGATGAGGGCAGAGAGCAGTTCTTC.

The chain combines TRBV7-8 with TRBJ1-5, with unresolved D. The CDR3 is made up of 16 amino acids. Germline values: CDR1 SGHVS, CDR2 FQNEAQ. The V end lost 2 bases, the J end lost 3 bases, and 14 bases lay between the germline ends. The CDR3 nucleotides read TGTGCCAGCAGCTTACGTACTTCCAATTCCAATCAGCCCCAGCATTTT. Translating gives CASSLRTSNSNQPQHF.

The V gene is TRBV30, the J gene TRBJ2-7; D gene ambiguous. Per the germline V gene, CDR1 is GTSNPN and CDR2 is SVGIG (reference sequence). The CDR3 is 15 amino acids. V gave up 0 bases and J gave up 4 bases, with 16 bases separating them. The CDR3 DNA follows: TGTGCCTGGAGTGTTCAGGCCTGGGTCCCATACGAGCAGTACTTC. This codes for CAWSVQAWVPYEQYF.

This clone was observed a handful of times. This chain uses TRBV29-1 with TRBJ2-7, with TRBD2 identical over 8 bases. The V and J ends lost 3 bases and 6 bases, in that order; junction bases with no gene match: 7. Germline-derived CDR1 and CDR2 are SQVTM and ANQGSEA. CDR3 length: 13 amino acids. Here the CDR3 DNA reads TGCAGCGTTGACTACGGGAGGGCCCGCGAGCAGTACTTC. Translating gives CSVDYGRAREQYF.

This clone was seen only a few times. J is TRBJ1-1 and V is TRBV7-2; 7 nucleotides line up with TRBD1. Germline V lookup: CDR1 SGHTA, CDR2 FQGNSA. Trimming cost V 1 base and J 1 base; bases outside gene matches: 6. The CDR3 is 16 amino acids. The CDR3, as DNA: TGTGCCAGCAGCTTAGTAGGGGGCCCCGGGAACACTGAAGCTTTCTTT. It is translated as CASSLVGGPGNTEAFF.

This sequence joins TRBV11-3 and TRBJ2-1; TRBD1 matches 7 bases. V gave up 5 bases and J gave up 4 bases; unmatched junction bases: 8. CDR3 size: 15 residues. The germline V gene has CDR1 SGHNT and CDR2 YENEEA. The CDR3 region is CASSPRDSQYNEQFF. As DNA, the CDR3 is TGTGCCAGCAGCCCCCGGGACAGCCAGTACAATGAGCAGTTCTTC.

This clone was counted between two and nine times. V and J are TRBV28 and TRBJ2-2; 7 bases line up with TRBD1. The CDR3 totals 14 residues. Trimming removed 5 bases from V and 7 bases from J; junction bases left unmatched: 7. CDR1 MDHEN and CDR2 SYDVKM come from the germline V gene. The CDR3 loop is CASSKQGPGGELFF. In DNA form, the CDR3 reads TGTGCCAGCAGTAAACAGGGGCCGGGCGGGGAGCTGTTTTTT.

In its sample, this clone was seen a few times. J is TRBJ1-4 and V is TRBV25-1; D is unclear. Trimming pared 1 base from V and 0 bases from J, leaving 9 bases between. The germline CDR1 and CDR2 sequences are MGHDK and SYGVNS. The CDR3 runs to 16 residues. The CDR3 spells CASSEFAEATNEKLFF. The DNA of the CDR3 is TGTGCCAGCAGTGAATTTGCGGAGGCAACTAATGAAAAACTGTTTTTT. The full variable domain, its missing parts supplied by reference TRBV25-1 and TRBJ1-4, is EADIYQTPRYLVIGTGKKITLECSQTMGHDKMYWYQQDPGMELHLIHYSYGVNSTEKGDLSSESTVSRIRTEHFPLTLESARPSHTSQYLCASSEFAEATNEKLFFGSGTQLSVL.

CDR3 nucleotides: TGCGCCAGCAGCTTGAGGATCGGGACACTACCCACAGATACGCAGTATTTT. This encodes CASSLRIGTLPTDTQYF. The gene calls are TRBV5-1 and TRBJ2-3, with TRBD1 as a possible D gene (6 bases). V was pared by 1 base and J by 2 bases, with 17 bases between. The CDR3 consists of 17 residues. CDR1 is SGHRS, CDR2 YFSETQ, per germline.

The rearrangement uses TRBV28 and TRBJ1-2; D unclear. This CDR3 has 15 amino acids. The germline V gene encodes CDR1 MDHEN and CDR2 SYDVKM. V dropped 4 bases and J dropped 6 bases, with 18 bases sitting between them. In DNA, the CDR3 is TGTGCCAGCAGTTCCCCGGGAGGGCCAACCCATGGCTACACCTTC. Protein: CASSSPGGPTHGYTF.

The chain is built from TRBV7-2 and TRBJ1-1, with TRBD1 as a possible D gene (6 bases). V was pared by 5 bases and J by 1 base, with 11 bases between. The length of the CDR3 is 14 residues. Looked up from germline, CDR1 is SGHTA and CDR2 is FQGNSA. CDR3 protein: CASSRTRGNTEAFF. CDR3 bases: TGTGCCAGCAGCCGGACCAGGGGGAACACTGAAGCTTTCTTT.

Here the CDR3 DNA reads TGCGCCAGCAGCCAAGATGGTTCCGGACAGGGGACGACTTTCTTT. As protein: CASSQDGSGQGTTFF. The chain carries TRBV4-1 and TRBJ1-1; 9 positions match TRBD1. Germline V CDR1 and CDR2: MGHRA, YSYEKL. CDR3 length: 15 residues. The V segment lost 0 bases and the J segment 12 bases; nucleotides outside the gene matches: 11.

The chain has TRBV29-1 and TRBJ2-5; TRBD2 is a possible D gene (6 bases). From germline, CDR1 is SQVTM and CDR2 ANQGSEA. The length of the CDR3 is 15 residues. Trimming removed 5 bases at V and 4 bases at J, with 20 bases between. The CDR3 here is CSVRKAGTPRETQYF. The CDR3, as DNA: TGCAGCGTTCGAAAAGCAGGGACTCCTCGAGAGACCCAGTACTTC.